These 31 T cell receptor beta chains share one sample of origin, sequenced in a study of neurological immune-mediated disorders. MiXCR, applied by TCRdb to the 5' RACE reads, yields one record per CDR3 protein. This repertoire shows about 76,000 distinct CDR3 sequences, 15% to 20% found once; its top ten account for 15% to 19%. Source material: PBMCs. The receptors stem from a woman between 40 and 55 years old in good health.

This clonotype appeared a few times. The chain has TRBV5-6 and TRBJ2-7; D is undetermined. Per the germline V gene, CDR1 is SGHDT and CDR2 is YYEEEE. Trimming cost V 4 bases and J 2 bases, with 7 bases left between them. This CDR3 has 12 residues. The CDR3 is CASSRYPYEQYF. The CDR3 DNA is TGTGCCAGCAGCCGATACCCCTACGAGCAGTACTTC.

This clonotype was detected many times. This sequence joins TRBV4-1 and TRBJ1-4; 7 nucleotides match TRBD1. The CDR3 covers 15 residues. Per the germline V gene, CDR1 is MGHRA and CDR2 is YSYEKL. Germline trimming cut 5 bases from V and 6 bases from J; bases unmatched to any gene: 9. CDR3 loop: CASSLPGTEDEKLFF. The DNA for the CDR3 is TGCGCCAGCAGCTTACCCGGGACAGAGGATGAAAAACTGTTTTTT.

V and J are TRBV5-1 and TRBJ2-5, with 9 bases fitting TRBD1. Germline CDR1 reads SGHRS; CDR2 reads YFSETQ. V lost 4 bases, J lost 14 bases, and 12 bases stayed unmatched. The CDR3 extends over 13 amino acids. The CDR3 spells CASSDGPRDRVYF. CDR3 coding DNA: TGCGCCAGCAGCGACGGACCCCGGGACAGGGTTTACTTC. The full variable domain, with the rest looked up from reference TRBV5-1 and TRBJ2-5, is KAGVTQTPRYLIKTRGQQVTLSCSPISGHRSVSWYQQTPGQGLQFLFEYFSETQRNKGNFPGRFSGRQFSNSRSEMNVSTLELGDSALYLCASSDGPRDRVYFGPGTRLLVL.

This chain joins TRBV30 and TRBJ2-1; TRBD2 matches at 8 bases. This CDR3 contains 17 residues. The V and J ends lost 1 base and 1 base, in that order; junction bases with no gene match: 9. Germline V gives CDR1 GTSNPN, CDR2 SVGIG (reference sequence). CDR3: CAWSGPTGGGSYNEQFF. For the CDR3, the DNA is TGTGCCTGGAGTGGACCGACTGGCGGGGGGTCCTACAATGAGCAGTTCTTC.

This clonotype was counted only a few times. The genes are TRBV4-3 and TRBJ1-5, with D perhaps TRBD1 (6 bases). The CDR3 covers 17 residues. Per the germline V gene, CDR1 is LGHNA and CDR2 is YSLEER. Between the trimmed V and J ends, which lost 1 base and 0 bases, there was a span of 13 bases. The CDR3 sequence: CASSQGRHRVSNQPQHF. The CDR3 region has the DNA TGCGCCAGCAGCCAAGGACGGCACAGGGTTAGCAATCAGCCCCAGCATTTT.

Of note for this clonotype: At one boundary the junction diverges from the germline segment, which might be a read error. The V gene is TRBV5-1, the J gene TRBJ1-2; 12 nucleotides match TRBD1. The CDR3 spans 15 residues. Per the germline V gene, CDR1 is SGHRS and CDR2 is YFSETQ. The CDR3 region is CTSRSGTGGAYGYTF. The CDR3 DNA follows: TGCACCAGCAGATCTGGGACAGGGGGCGCCTATGGCTACACCTTC.

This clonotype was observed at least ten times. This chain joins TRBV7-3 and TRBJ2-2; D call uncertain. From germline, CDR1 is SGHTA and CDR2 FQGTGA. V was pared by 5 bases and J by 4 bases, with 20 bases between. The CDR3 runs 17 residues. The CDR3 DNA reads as TGTGCCAGCAGCCTCCTGATCGACGCCTTAAGCACCGGGGAGCTGTTTTTT. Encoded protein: CASSLLIDALSTGELFF.

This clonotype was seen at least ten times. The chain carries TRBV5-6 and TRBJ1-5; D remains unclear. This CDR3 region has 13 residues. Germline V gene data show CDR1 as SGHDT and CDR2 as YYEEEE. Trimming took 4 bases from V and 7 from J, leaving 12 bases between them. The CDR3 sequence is CASSPPSGQPQHF. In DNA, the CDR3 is TGTGCCAGCAGCCCTCCCAGTGGGCAGCCCCAGCATTTT. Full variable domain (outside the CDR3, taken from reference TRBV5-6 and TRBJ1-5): DAGVTQSPTHLIKTRGQQVTLRCSPKSGHDTVSWYQQALGQGPQFIFQYYEEEERQRGNFPDRFSGHQFPNYSSELNVNALLLGDSALYLCASSPPSGQPQHFGDGTRLSIL.

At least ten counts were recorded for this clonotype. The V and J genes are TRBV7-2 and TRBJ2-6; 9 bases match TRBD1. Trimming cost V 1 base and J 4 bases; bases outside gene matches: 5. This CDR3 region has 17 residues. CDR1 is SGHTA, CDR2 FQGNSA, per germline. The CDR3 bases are TGTGCCAGCAGCTTAGTGGGACAGGGTTACGGGGCCAACGTCCTGACTTTC. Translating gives CASSLVGQGYGANVLTF.

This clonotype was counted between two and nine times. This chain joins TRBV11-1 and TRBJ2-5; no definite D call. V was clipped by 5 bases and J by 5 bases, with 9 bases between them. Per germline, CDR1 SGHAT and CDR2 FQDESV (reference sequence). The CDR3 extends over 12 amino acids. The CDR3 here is CASSHPAETQYF. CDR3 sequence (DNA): TGTGCCAGCAGCCATCCGGCGGAGACCCAGTACTTC.

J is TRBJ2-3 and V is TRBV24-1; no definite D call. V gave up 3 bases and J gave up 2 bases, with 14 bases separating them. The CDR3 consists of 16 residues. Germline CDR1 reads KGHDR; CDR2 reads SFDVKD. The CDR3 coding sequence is TGTGCCACCAGTGATCCCTCTTCCGGCGCCACAGATACGCAGTATTTT. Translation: CATSDPSSGATDTQYF.

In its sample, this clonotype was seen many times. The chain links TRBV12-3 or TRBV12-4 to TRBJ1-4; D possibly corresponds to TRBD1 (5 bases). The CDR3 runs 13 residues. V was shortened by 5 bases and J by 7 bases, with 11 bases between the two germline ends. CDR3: CASSPGTGEKLFF. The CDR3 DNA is TGTGCCAGCAGTCCGGGTACAGGTGAAAAACTGTTTTTT.

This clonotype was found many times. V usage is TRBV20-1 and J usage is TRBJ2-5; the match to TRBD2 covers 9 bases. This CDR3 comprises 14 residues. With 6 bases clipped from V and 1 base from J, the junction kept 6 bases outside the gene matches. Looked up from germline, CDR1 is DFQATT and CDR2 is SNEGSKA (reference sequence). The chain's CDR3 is CSAPSGGIQETQYF. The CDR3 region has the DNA TGCAGTGCGCCAAGCGGGGGGATCCAAGAGACCCAGTACTTC.

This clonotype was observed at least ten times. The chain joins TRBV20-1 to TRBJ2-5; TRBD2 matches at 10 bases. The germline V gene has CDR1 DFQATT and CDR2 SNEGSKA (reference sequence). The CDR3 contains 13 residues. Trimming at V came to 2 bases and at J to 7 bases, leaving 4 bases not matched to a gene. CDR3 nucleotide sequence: TGCAGTGCTAGAAGCGGGGGGGAAGGGACCCAGTACTTC. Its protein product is CSARSGGEGTQYF.

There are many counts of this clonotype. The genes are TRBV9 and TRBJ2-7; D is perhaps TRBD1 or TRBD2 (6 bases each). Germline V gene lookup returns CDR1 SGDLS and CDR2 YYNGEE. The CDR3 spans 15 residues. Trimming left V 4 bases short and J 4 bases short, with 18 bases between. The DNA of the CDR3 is TGTGCCAGCAGCCCAGAGGGGGGCTCCCTTTACGAGCAGTACTTC. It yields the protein CASSPEGGSLYEQYF.

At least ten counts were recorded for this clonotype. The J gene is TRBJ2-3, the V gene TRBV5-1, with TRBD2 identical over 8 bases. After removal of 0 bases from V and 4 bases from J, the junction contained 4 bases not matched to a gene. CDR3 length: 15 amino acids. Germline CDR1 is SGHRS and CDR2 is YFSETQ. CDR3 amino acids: CASSLEGSGADTQYF. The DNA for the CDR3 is TGCGCCAGCAGCTTGGAGGGTAGCGGGGCAGATACGCAGTATTTT.

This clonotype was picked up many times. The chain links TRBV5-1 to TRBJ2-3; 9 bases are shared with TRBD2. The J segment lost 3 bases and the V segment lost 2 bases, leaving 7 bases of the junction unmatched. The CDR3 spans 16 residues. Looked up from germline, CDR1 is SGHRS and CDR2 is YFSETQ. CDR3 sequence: CASSFRGGAVTDTQYF. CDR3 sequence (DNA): TGCGCCAGCAGCTTCCGCGGGGGGGCCGTAACAGATACGCAGTATTTT.

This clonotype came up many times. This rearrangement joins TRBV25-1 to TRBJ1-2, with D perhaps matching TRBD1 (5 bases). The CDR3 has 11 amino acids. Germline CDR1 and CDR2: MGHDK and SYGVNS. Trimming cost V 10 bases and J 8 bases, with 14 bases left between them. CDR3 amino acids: CAIQGWSGYTF. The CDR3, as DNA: TGTGCCATCCAGGGTTGGAGCGGCTACACCTTC.

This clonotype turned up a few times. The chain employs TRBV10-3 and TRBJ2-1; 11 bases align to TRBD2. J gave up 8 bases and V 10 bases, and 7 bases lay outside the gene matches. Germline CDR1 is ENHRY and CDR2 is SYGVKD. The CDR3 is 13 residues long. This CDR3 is CATRTSGLDEQFF. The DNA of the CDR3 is TGTGCCACCAGGACTAGCGGGTTGGATGAGCAGTTCTTC.

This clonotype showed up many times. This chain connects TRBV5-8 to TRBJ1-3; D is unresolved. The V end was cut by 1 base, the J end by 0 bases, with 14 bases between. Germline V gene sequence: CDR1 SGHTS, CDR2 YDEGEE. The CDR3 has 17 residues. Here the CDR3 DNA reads TGTGCCAGCAGCTTGACGGGGTACGGCGACTCTGGAAACACCATATATTTT. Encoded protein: CASSLTGYGDSGNTIYF.

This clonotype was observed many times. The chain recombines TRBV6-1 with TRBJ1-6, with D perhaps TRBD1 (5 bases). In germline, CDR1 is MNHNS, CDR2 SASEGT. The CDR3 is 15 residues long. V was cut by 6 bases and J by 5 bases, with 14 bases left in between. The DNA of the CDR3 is TGTGCCAGCAGCCGAGACAGAACACATAATTCACCCCTCCACTTT. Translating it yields CASSRDRTHNSPLHF.

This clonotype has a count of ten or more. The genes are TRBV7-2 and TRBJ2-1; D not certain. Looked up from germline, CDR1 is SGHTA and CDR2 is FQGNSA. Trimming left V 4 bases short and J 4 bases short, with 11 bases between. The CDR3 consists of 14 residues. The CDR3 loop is CASSSGLTYNEQFF. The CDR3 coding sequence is TGTGCCAGCAGCTCGGGCTTGACGTACAATGAGCAGTTCTTC.

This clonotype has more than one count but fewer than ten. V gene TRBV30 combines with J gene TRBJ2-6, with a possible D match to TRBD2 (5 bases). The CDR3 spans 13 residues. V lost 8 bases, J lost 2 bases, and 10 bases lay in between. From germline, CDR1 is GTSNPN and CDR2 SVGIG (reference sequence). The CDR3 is CALAGTGANVLTF. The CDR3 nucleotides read TGTGCCCTGGCGGGCACTGGGGCCAACGTCCTGACTTTC.

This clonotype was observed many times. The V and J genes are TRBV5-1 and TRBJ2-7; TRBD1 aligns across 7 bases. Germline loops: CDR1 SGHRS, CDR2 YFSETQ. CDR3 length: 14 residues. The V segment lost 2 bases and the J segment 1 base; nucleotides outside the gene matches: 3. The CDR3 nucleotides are TGCGCCAGCAGCTTACAGGGGCTATCCTACGAGCAGTACTTC. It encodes CASSLQGLSYEQYF.

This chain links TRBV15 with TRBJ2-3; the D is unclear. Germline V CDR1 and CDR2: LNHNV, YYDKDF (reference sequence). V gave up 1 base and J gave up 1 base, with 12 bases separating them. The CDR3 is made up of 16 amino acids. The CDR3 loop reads CATSRARQAGTDTQYF. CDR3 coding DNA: TGTGCCACCAGCAGAGCCCGGCAGGCGGGCACAGATACGCAGTATTTT. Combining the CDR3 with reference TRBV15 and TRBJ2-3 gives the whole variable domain DAMVIQNPRYQVTQFGKPVTLSCSQTLNHNVMYWYQQKSSQAPKLLFHYYDKDFNNEADTPDNFQSRRPNTSFCFLDIRSPGLGDTAMYLCATSRARQAGTDTQYFGPGTRLTVL.

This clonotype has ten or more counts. The CDR3 reads CASSPLSGQTNQETQYF. In DNA form, the CDR3 reads TGTGCCAGCAGCCCCCTGTCCGGGCAGACTAACCAAGAGACCCAGTACTTC. The rearrangement joins TRBV13 to TRBJ2-5; TRBD2 is a possible D gene (5 bases). CDR3 size: 17 residues. Germline CDR1 and CDR2: PRHDT and FYEKMQ (reference sequence). Trimming pared 5 bases from V and 0 bases from J, leaving 19 bases between.

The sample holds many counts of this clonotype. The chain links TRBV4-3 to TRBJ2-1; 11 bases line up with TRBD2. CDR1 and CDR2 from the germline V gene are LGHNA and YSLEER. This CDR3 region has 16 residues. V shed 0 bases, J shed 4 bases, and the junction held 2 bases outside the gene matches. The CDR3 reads CASSQELAGAYNEQFF. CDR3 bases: TGCGCCAGCAGCCAAGAACTAGCGGGGGCATACAATGAGCAGTTCTTC.

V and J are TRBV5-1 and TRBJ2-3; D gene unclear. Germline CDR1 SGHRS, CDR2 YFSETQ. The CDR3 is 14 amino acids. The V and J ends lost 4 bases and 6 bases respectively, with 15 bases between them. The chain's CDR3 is CASSPGRSGDTQYF. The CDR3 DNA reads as TGCGCCAGCAGCCCCGGACGTTCCGGGGATACGCAGTATTTT.

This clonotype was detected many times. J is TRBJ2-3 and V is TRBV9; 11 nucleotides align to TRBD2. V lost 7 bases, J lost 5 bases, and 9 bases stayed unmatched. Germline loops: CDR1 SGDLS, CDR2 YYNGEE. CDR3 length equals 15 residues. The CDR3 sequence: CASSRGLADIDTQYF. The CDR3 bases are TGTGCCAGCTCCCGGGGACTAGCGGATATAGATACGCAGTATTTT.

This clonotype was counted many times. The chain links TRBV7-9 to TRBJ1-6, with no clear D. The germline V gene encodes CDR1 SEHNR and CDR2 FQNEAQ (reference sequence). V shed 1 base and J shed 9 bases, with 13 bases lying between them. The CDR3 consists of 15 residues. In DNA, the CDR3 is TGTGCCAGCAGCTTAGGGCAGGTGGTGGGTTCACCCCTCCACTTT. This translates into CASSLGQVVGSPLHF.

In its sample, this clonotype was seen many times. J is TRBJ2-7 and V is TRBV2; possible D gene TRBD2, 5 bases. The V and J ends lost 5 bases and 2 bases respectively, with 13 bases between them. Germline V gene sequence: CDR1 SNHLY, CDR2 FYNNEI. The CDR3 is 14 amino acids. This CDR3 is CASSLPGKTYEQYF. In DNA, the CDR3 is TGTGCCAGCAGTTTACCGGGGAAAACCTACGAGCAGTACTTC.